What follows describes a single T cell receptor beta chain. This CDR3 region has 14 residues. Trimming took 5 bases from V and 4 from J; bases not matched to a gene: 8. Germline lookup yields CDR1 SGHRS and CDR2 YFSETQ. This sample stems from a study of control samples from healthy donors and cancer patients. The method was immunoSEQ multiplex PCR; TCRdb's version includes in-frame clones alone and lacks a portion of them. The sample has about 75,000 clones, less than 95% seen once. The sample comprised blood. The chain couples TRBV5-1 to TRBJ2-5, with TRBD1 identical over 7 bases. This TCR was recovered from a woman between 35 and 50 years old in good health. The CDR3 nucleotides are TGCGCCAGCAGGGGGGAAACAGGGGTAGAGACCCAGTACTTC. As protein: CASRGETGVETQYF.